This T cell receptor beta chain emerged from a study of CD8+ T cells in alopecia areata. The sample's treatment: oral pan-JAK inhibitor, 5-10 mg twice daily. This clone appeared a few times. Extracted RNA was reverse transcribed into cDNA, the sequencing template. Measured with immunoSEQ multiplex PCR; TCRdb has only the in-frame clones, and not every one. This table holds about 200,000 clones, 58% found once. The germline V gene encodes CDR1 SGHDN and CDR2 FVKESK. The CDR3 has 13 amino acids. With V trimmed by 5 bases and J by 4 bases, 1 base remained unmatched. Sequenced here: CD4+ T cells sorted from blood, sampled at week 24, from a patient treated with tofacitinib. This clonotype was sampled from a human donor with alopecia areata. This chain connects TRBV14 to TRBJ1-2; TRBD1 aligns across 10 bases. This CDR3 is CASSWTGGYGYTF. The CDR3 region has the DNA TGTGCCAGCAGCTGGACAGGGGGCTATGGCTACACCTTC.